These 25 T cell receptor beta chains came from one sample sequenced in a study of Graves' ophthalmopathy and Graves' hyperthyroidism. From RNA, the CDR3 regions of TCR beta chains were amplified and sequenced. First-round RT-PCR used HTBI primers; second-round multiplex PCR followed. MiXCR, run by TCRdb on the multiplex PCR reads, gives a single entry per CDR3 protein. This table has around 470,000 distinct CDR3 sequences, 13% to 15% appearing once. Sequencing was performed on blood. The receptors here all came from a woman aged 25 to 45 with Graves' ophthalmopathy.

This clonotype was counted at least ten times. This rearrangement joins TRBV27 to TRBJ1-5; D might be TRBD1 (6 bases). The ends were cut back, 5 bases at V and 1 base at J, with 18 bases in the middle. The CDR3 length is 17 residues. Germline V gives CDR1 MNHEY, CDR2 SMNVEV (reference sequence). CDR3 sequence: CASSTEQGLKSNQPQHF. The CDR3 DNA reads as TGTGCCAGCAGTACCGAACAGGGACTAAAAAGCAATCAGCCCCAGCATTTT.

Ten or more counts support this clonotype. This chain joins TRBV28 and TRBJ2-5, with D hard to call. Germline values: CDR1 MDHEN, CDR2 SYDVKM. V lost 3 bases to trimming and J lost 5 bases, with 16 bases between them. The CDR3 totals 15 residues. The CDR3 DNA reads TGTGCCAGCAGTTTTTTCTCAGCCCTTTTCGAGACCCAGTACTTC. It translates to CASSFFSALFETQYF.

The chain couples TRBV6-5 to TRBJ1-1; D is perhaps TRBD1 (5 bases). V lost 2 bases to trimming and J lost 0 bases, with 16 bases between them. Germline CDR1 MNHEY, CDR2 SVGAGI. The CDR3 runs to 17 residues. CDR3 sequence (DNA): TGTGCCAGCAGTTACGGGGGAGAGAGAATCATGAACACTGAAGCTTTCTTT. Encoded protein: CASSYGGERIMNTEAFF.

The CDR3 region has the DNA TGCGCCAGCAGCCGGCCTTCCGGGACCGGTCACGCTTTCTTT. Protein: CASSRPSGTGHAFF. The chain links TRBV4-1 to TRBJ1-1, with a tentative D call TRBD1 (5 bases). This CDR3 is built from 14 residues. Trimming cost V 4 bases and J 11 bases, with 20 bases left between them. From germline, CDR1 is MGHRA and CDR2 YSYEKL.

In this sample, this clonotype turned up a few times. The gene calls are TRBV3-1 and TRBJ1-3; 9 nucleotides align to TRBD1. The germline V gene has CDR1 LGHDT and CDR2 YNNKEL (reference sequence). Losses at the gene ends were 6 bases for V and 4 bases for J; bases not matched to a gene: 7. CDR3 size: 15 residues. The CDR3 loop reads CASSPRQGDGNTIYF. The CDR3 DNA follows: TGTGCCAGCAGTCCGAGACAGGGGGACGGAAACACCATATATTTT.

The sample holds many counts of this clonotype. This chain connects TRBV29-1 to TRBJ2-7; TRBD1 matches 7 bases. Germline CDR1 and CDR2: SQVTM and ANQGSEA. The J segment lost 3 bases and the V segment lost 2 bases, leaving 7 bases of the junction unmatched. The CDR3 consists of 14 residues. The CDR3 sequence is CSVELLDRNYEQYF. The CDR3 DNA follows: TGCAGCGTTGAATTATTGGACAGGAACTACGAGCAGTACTTC.

This chain links TRBV11-2 with TRBJ2-2; D remains ambiguous. Trimming stripped 2 bases from V and 2 bases from J, with 6 bases between. The CDR3 spans 14 residues. Germline loops: CDR1 SGHAT, CDR2 FQNNGV. The CDR3 sequence is CASSLWVNTGELFF. The CDR3 nucleotides read TGTGCCAGCAGCTTATGGGTCAACACCGGGGAGCTGTTTTTT.

The rearrangement joins TRBV2 to TRBJ2-7; 11 bases fit TRBD2. J gave up 2 bases and V 7 bases, and 4 bases lay outside the gene matches. Germline V gives CDR1 SNHLY, CDR2 FYNNEI. The CDR3 sequence is 14 residues long. The CDR3 nucleotides are TGTGCCAGCATAGGGGGACTAGCGGCCTACGAGCAGTACTTC. Its protein is CASIGGLAAYEQYF.

Points on this clonotype: An end of the junction does not agree with germline; a read error may underlie this. V gene TRBV6-1 combines with J gene TRBJ1-1; the D is unclear. Germline V gives CDR1 MNHNS, CDR2 SASEGT. This CDR3 comprises 13 residues. The CDR3 DNA follows: TGTGCCAGCACCCTTTCGGTGAACACTGAATCTTTCTTT. Amino acid sequence: CASTLSVNTESFF.

This clonotype has just a few counts. The V gene is TRBV19, the J gene TRBJ2-5; D might be TRBD1 (6 bases). This CDR3 is 12 amino acids long. Per germline, CDR1 LNHDA and CDR2 SQIVND (reference sequence). V gave up 5 bases and J gave up 7 bases, with 11 bases separating them. The CDR3 here is CASSGRGGTQYF. The DNA of the CDR3 is TGTGCCAGTAGTGGCAGGGGTGGGACCCAGTACTTC.

This clonotype occurred a few times. This CDR3 reads CASTRRGRVSGYTF. CDR3 nucleotide sequence: TGTGCCAGCACCCGCAGGGGGCGCGTTAGTGGCTACACCTTC. The rearrangement joins TRBV13 to TRBJ1-2; 8 bases are shared with TRBD1. There are 14 residues in the CDR3. In germline, CDR1 is PRHDT, CDR2 FYEKMQ (reference sequence). The V gene end was trimmed by 7 bases and the J gene end by 7 bases; junction bases not matched to a gene: 11.

The J gene is TRBJ2-2, the V gene TRBV20-1; D is perhaps TRBD2 (6 bases). This CDR3 has 14 amino acids. The V gene's germline CDR1 is DFQATT and CDR2 SNEGSKA (reference sequence). Between the trimmed V and J ends, which lost 6 bases and 0 bases, there was a span of 11 bases. The CDR3 region has the DNA TGCAGTGCGGCGGGGAATACGAACACCGGGGAGCTGTTTTTT. Protein: CSAAGNTNTGELFF.

This clonotype has at least ten counts. The genes are TRBV12-3 or TRBV12-4 and TRBJ2-2; D possibly corresponds to TRBD1 (6 bases). Trimming shortened V by 5 bases and J by 0 bases, and 13 bases separated the two germline ends. This CDR3 region has 16 residues. CDR3 DNA sequence: TGTGCCAGCAGTAAAACAGGGCTCACGAACACCGGGGAGCTGTTTTTT. Encoded protein: CASSKTGLTNTGELFF.

This clonotype has at least ten counts. The chain recombines TRBV28 with TRBJ1-5, with D uncertain. The CDR3 runs to 12 residues. V lost 6 bases and J lost 0, with 3 bases in between. Germline CDR1 and CDR2: MDHEN and SYDVKM. CDR3 sequence reads: CASRGSNQPQHF. In DNA form, the CDR3 reads TGTGCCAGCAGGGGTAGCAATCAGCCCCAGCATTTT.

In this sample, this clonotype turned up many times. The junction does not match germline at one end; this may be a read error. V usage is TRBV6-1 and J usage is TRBJ1-5; D call uncertain. The V gene's germline CDR1 is MNHNS and CDR2 SASEGT. The CDR3 runs to 12 residues. The CDR3 sequence: CASSETNLPQHF. The CDR3 DNA follows: TGTGCCAGCAGTGAGACCAATCTGCCCCAGCATTTT.

This clonotype showed up many times. The chain has TRBV30 and TRBJ1-1; D gene uncertain. This CDR3 has 13 amino acids. V was pared by 5 bases and J by 1 base, with 11 bases between. The V gene's germline CDR1 is GTSNPN and CDR2 SVGIG (reference sequence). Here the CDR3 DNA reads TGTGCCTGGGCCCCTGGAAGGAACACTGAAGCTTTCTTT. It yields the protein CAWAPGRNTEAFF.

This clonotype was observed many times. This chain uses TRBV6-4 with TRBJ1-2; no firm D call. CDR1 is MRHNA and CDR2 is SNTAGT in the germline V gene. Deletions cut 3 bases from V and 3 bases from J, with 14 bases between. CDR3 length equals 15 residues. The CDR3 loop is CASSERDFGDYGYTF. The DNA for the CDR3 is TGTGCCAGCAGTGAAAGGGATTTCGGGGACTATGGCTACACCTTC.

This clonotype was counted many times. The CDR3 is CASSRGMLQETQYF. CDR3 nucleotides: TGTGCCAGCAGTCGCGGGATGTTACAAGAGACCCAGTACTTC. The V gene is TRBV12-3 or TRBV12-4, the J gene TRBJ2-5; a possible D gene is TRBD2 (6 bases). V was trimmed by 5 bases and J by 2 bases, leaving 12 bases between them. This CDR3 region has 14 residues.

In this sample, this clonotype turned up many times. The J gene is TRBJ2-3, the V gene TRBV5-1; TRBD2 is a possible D gene (5 bases). Trimming removed 4 bases at V and 4 bases at J, with 10 bases between. The CDR3 contains 13 residues. Germline V gene data show CDR1 as SGHRS and CDR2 as YFSETQ. CDR3 region: CASSPLAADTQYF. The CDR3 coding sequence is TGCGCCAGCAGCCCCCTAGCTGCAGATACGCAGTATTTT.

Worth noting for this clonotype: It may be a read error: a sequence one base away is much more abundant. The chain carries TRBV27 and TRBJ1-2, with 9 bases aligning to TRBD1. The CDR3 runs to 14 residues. The V and J ends lost 8 bases and 6 bases, in that order; junction bases with no gene match: 10. Germline values: CDR1 MNHEY, CDR2 SMNVEV (reference sequence). CDR3 protein: CASGRTGDWDGYTF. For the CDR3, the DNA is TGTGCCAGCGGACGGACAGGGGATTGGGATGGCTACACCTTC.

The chain links TRBV5-1 to TRBJ2-7; TRBD1 might be the D (6 bases). The CDR3 is 14 residues long. The germline CDR1 and CDR2 sequences are SGHRS and YFSETQ. Trimming cost V 4 bases and J 6 bases, with 17 bases left between them. CDR3 coding DNA: TGCGCCAGCAGCAGCCGGGACACCACCAGCGAGCAGTACTTC. Translation gives CASSSRDTTSEQYF.

The table lists this clonotype with many counts. The CDR3 region has the DNA TGTGCCGGGTCTAGCGGGGGTACCTACGAGCAGTACTTC. It specifies CAGSSGGTYEQYF. The V gene is TRBV28, the J gene TRBJ2-7, with 10 bases matching TRBD2. The CDR3 is made up of 13 amino acids. CDR1 MDHEN and CDR2 SYDVKM come from the germline V gene. The V segment lost 11 bases and the J segment 2 bases; nucleotides outside the gene matches: 6.

The chain joins TRBV27 to TRBJ1-1; TRBD1 matches at 7 bases. The J segment lost 5 bases and the V segment lost 4 bases, leaving 7 bases of the junction unmatched. This CDR3 is 14 amino acids long. Per germline, CDR1 MNHEY and CDR2 SMNVEV (reference sequence). Written as DNA, the CDR3 is TGTGCCAGCAGTTACAAGGGGGCGCGTACTGAAGCTTTCTTT. It yields the protein CASSYKGARTEAFF.

This chain connects TRBV5-6 to TRBJ1-2, with D perhaps matching TRBD1 (5 bases). CDR1 is SGHDT, CDR2 YYEEEE, per germline. This CDR3 comprises 14 residues. Trimming pared 5 bases from V and 4 bases from J, leaving 15 bases between. CDR3 in amino acids: CASRRRVEGYGYTF. In DNA form, the CDR3 reads TGTGCCAGCAGGCGCAGGGTGGAGGGCTATGGCTACACCTTC.

This clonotype was counted many times. This chain joins TRBV12-3 or TRBV12-4 and TRBJ2-2, with TRBD2 matching over 9 bases. The trim removed 7 bases at V and 3 bases at J, leaving 9 bases unmatched. The CDR3 consists of 16 residues. CDR3 bases: TGTGCCAGCACCATACGACTAGCGGAAGACACCGGGGAGCTGTTTTTT. Translation: CASTIRLAEDTGELFF.